This T cell receptor (beta chain) was sequenced in a study of cytomegalovirus exposure and HLA in healthy donors. CDR1 SGHDN and CDR2 FVKESK come from the germline V gene. Trimming removed 6 bases from V and 0 bases from J, with 12 bases in between. CDR3 length equals 15 residues. The PCR contained 60 Vbeta and 13 Jbeta primers. Produced via immunoSEQ multiplex PCR; TCRdb's table is partial and in-frame only. Altogether about 160,000 clones are present, approximately 80% being singletons, with the ten largest covering about a tenth. The chain recombines TRBV14 with TRBJ1-3; perhaps TRBD1 as D (5 bases). The receptor's source is a young man in good health and CMV-seropositive. Input material: PBMCs. The CDR3 sequence: CASRHTGSSGNTIYF. Written as DNA, the CDR3 is TGTGCCAGCAGGCATACAGGCAGCTCTGGAAACACCATATATTTT.